This entry lists 29 T cell receptor beta chains sequenced from one sample in a study of cytomegalovirus exposure and HLA in healthy donors. PCR was performed using 60 Vbeta and 13 Jbeta primers. Produced via immunoSEQ multiplex PCR; TCRdb's table is partial and in-frame only. Of about 190,000 clones detected, just under 80% appear once; the ten largest clones hold 4.5% to 7.5%. The specimen was PBMCs. The receptors shown here come from a woman between 25 and 40 years old in good health and CMV-seropositive.

This CDR3 reads CASSLSGDGYTF. The CDR3 coding sequence is TGTGCCAGCAGCCTATCAGGGGACGGCTACACCTTC. The chain employs TRBV4-2 and TRBJ1-2; a possible D gene is TRBD1 (6 bases). The CDR3 is made up of 12 amino acids. The ends were cut back, 4 bases at V and 8 bases at J, with 11 bases in the middle. Per the germline V gene, CDR1 is LGHNA and CDR2 is YNFKEQ.

The chain uses TRBV18 and TRBJ2-2; possible D gene TRBD2, 6 bases. CDR3 length: 16 amino acids. CDR1 KGHSH and CDR2 LQKENI come from the germline V gene. V shed 6 bases and J shed 0 bases, with 14 bases lying between them. This CDR3 is CASSRLGLANTGELFF. CDR3 coding DNA: TGTGCCAGCTCGCGATTGGGACTTGCGAACACCGGGGAGCTGTTTTTT.

On this clone itself: This sample includes further DNA sequences coding for the same CDR3. This sequence joins TRBV6-5 and TRBJ2-1, with 7 bases identical to TRBD2. Germline CDR1 MNHEY, CDR2 SVGAGI. Trimming took 5 bases from V and 4 from J; bases not matched to a gene: 8. The CDR3 is made up of 15 amino acids. In DNA form, the CDR3 reads TGTGCCAGCAGTCCTAGCGGCACATCTTACAATGAGCAGTTCTTC. Translated, it gives CASSPSGTSYNEQFF.

The CDR3, as DNA: TGTGCCAGCAGTGAGGCCGGACTAGCGGGGACCTACGAGCAGTACTTC. Amino acid sequence: CASSEAGLAGTYEQYF. The V and J genes are TRBV25-1 and TRBJ2-7, with 12 nucleotides matching TRBD2. The germline gives CDR1 MGHDK, CDR2 SYGVNS. The CDR3 has 16 residues. The V segment lost 3 bases and the J segment 2 bases; nucleotides outside the gene matches: 5.

CDR3 in amino acids: CASSSPARARTQYF. The CDR3 DNA sequence: TGTGCCAGCAGCTCGCCGGCCAGGGCTCGGACCCAGTACTTC. V is TRBV5-4 and J is TRBJ2-5, with a tentative D call TRBD1 (5 bases). V was cut by 3 bases and J by 7 bases, with 16 bases left in between. Germline CDR1 SGHNT, CDR2 YYREEE (reference sequence). CDR3 size: 14 residues. The full variable domain, completed using reference TRBV5-4 and TRBJ2-5, is ETGVTQSPTHLIKTRGQQVTLRCSSQSGHNTVSWYQQALGQGPQFIFQYYREEENGRGNFPPRFSGLQFPNYSSELNVNALELDDSALYLCASSSPARARTQYFGPGTRLLVL.

Here the CDR3 reads CASSEEGTDGRLYGYTF. CDR3 in DNA: TGTGCCAGCAGTGAAGAGGGGACAGACGGTCGACTCTATGGCTACACCTTC. The chain recombines TRBV2 with TRBJ1-2; TRBD1 matches at 7 bases. The CDR3 sequence is 17 residues long. Germline V gives CDR1 SNHLY, CDR2 FYNNEI. The trim removed 1 base at V and 4 bases at J, leaving 12 bases unmatched.

V and J are TRBV7-8 and TRBJ2-2, with TRBD2 matching over 8 bases. Per germline, CDR1 SGHVS and CDR2 FQNEAQ. CDR3 size: 15 residues. Losses at the gene ends were 1 base for V and 7 bases for J; bases not matched to a gene: 5. For the CDR3, the DNA is TGTGCCAGCAGCTTAGGCCCTGGGACTAGCGGGGAGCTGTTTTTT. It codes for CASSLGPGTSGELFF. Variable domain in full (rest from reference TRBV7-8 and TRBJ2-2): GAGVSQSPRYKVAKRGQDVALRCDPISGHVSLFWYQQALGQGPEFLTYFQNEAQLDKSGLPSDRFFAERPEGSVSTLKIQRTQQEDSAVYLCASSLGPGTSGELFFGEGSRLTVL.

This chain links TRBV27 with TRBJ2-5; 8 positions match TRBD1. CDR3 length: 14 residues. The V and J ends lost 8 bases and 1 base, in that order; junction bases with no gene match: 6. Germline V gene sequence: CDR1 MNHEY, CDR2 SMNVEV (reference sequence). The CDR3 spells CASRRTGSQETQYF. The CDR3 DNA reads TGTGCCAGCCGAAGGACAGGGTCCCAAGAGACCCAGTACTTC.

The rearrangement links TRBV9 to TRBJ1-1, with 7 bases that match TRBD1. J gave up 0 bases and V 1 base, and 3 bases lay outside the gene matches. This CDR3 has 15 amino acids. CDR1 SGDLS and CDR2 YYNGEE come from the germline V gene. CDR3 residues: CASSVTGAMNTEAFF. CDR3 in DNA: TGTGCCAGCAGCGTAACAGGGGCCATGAACACTGAAGCTTTCTTT.

V and J are TRBV4-1 and TRBJ1-4, with D possibly TRBD1 on 6 matching bases. Trimming took 1 base from V and 5 from J, leaving 14 bases between them. The germline V gene has CDR1 MGHRA and CDR2 YSYEKL. The CDR3 is 16 amino acids. In nucleotides, the CDR3 is TGCGCCAGCAGCCAAGGGACAGTCGGGGACAATGAAAAACTGTTTTTT. Amino acids: CASSQGTVGDNEKLFF.

This chain joins TRBV9 and TRBJ2-7, with D unresolved. The CDR3 runs to 13 residues. In germline, CDR1 is SGDLS, CDR2 YYNGEE. Trimming cost V 2 bases and J 4 bases, with 10 bases left between them. The chain's CDR3 is CASSVLPFYEQYF. CDR3 bases: TGTGCCAGCAGCGTCCTCCCCTTTTACGAGCAGTACTTC.

CDR3 amino acids: CASSHTGGETDTQYF. Written as DNA, the CDR3 is TGTGCCAGCAGCCATACAGGGGGTGAGACAGATACGCAGTATTTT. The rearrangement joins TRBV13 to TRBJ2-3; 8 positions match TRBD1. The V segment lost 5 bases and the J segment 3 bases; nucleotides outside the gene matches: 7. Germline V gene data show CDR1 as PRHDT and CDR2 as FYEKMQ (reference sequence). This CDR3 is built from 15 residues.

The chain couples TRBV6-1 to TRBJ1-3; the match to TRBD1 covers 8 bases. V lost 7 bases to trimming and J lost 2 bases; unmatched junction nucleotides: 7. The CDR3 has 15 amino acids. Germline values: CDR1 MNHNS, CDR2 SASEGT. The CDR3, as DNA: TGTGCCAGCACCGACAGGGGAATGGCTGGAAACACCATATATTTT. Its translation is CASTDRGMAGNTIYF.

This rearrangement joins TRBV10-3 to TRBJ2-1; D remains unclear. The CDR3 consists of 15 residues. Germline assignment: CDR1 ENHRY and CDR2 SYGVKD. V lost 2 bases and J lost 0, with 8 bases in between. CDR3 amino acids: CAISELPGSYNEQFF. For the CDR3, the DNA is TGTGCCATCAGTGAGCTCCCGGGCTCCTACAATGAGCAGTTCTTC.

This rearrangement joins TRBV10-2 to TRBJ2-1; D gene ambiguous. Germline V CDR1 and CDR2: WSHSY, SAAADI. The CDR3 is 12 amino acids. Trimming stripped 3 bases from V and 6 bases from J, with 6 bases between. The CDR3 sequence is CASSDFLNEQFF. The CDR3 nucleotides are TGCGCCAGCAGTGACTTCCTCAATGAGCAGTTCTTC.

CDR3 amino acids: CASSIHTGIEEDAEAFF. CDR3 bases: TGTGCCAGTAGCATACACACAGGGATTGAGGAGGACGCTGAAGCTTTCTTT. The chain uses TRBV19 and TRBJ1-1; TRBD1 is a possible D gene (6 bases). Between the trimmed V and J ends, which lost 6 bases and 6 bases, there was a span of 26 bases. The CDR3 is made up of 17 amino acids. Germline assignment: CDR1 LNHDA and CDR2 SQIVND (reference sequence).

V is TRBV7-2 and J is TRBJ1-2, with D unclear. V was shortened by 1 base and J by 5 bases, with 8 bases between the two germline ends. There are 13 residues in the CDR3. The germline gives CDR1 SGHTA, CDR2 FQGNSA. The CDR3 loop is CASSLGGEYGYTF. The CDR3, as DNA: TGTGCCAGCAGCTTAGGTGGGGAGTATGGCTACACCTTC.

The V gene is TRBV27, the J gene TRBJ2-6, with a weak D call TRBD2 (5 bases). The V and J ends lost 10 bases and 3 bases respectively, with 7 bases between them. The CDR3 length is 12 residues. CDR1 is MNHEY and CDR2 is SMNVEV in the germline V gene (reference sequence). The CDR3 DNA sequence: TGTGCCACCGGGGTTGGGGCCAACGTCCTGACTTTC. It specifies CATGVGANVLTF.

This clone was detected only a few times. The chain links TRBV6-6 to TRBJ1-1, with TRBD1 as a possible D gene (5 bases). The germline V gene has CDR1 MNHNY and CDR2 SVGAGI (reference sequence). The V end was cut by 5 bases, the J end by 6 bases, with 19 bases between. The CDR3 consists of 15 residues. CDR3 sequence reads: CASSGPDSRIPEAFF. The CDR3 nucleotides read TGTGCCAGCAGTGGGCCCGACAGCCGGATTCCTGAAGCTTTCTTT.

The chain couples TRBV10-2 to TRBJ1-2; 8 nucleotides line up with TRBD1. With 0 bases clipped from V and 8 bases from J, the junction kept 5 bases outside the gene matches. Per the germline V gene, CDR1 is WSHSY and CDR2 is SAAADI. This CDR3 has 14 residues. This CDR3 reads CASSESTGVGGYTF. The CDR3 DNA is TGCGCCAGCAGTGAGTCGACAGGGGTAGGAGGCTACACCTTC.

This clone appeared once. The chain uses TRBV28 and TRBJ1-4, with 9 bases matching TRBD1. Per germline, CDR1 MDHEN and CDR2 SYDVKM. This CDR3 is 14 amino acids long. V shed 5 bases and J 7 bases; nucleotides not matched to a gene: 5. For the CDR3, the DNA is TGTGCCAGCAGTCAGGGACAGGGAAGTGAAAAACTGTTTTTT. Protein: CASSQGQGSEKLFF.

The chain combines TRBV5-1 with TRBJ1-3, with 7 bases identical to TRBD1. This CDR3 has 15 residues. Germline V CDR1 and CDR2: SGHRS, YFSETQ. The V and J ends lost 7 bases and 2 bases, in that order; junction bases with no gene match: 9. This CDR3 reads CASRDNRGTGNTIYF. In nucleotides, the CDR3 is TGCGCCAGCCGAGATAACAGGGGAACTGGAAACACCATATATTTT.

This clone has ten or more counts. The chain couples TRBV19 to TRBJ2-7, with 10 bases matching TRBD1. Trimming took 4 bases from V and 6 from J; bases not matched to a gene: 9. The CDR3 loop spans 15 amino acids. Germline CDR1 and CDR2: LNHDA and SQIVND (reference sequence). The CDR3 reads CASSKFGTGDSEQYF. The CDR3 nucleotides are TGTGCCAGTAGTAAGTTCGGGACAGGGGATAGCGAGCAGTACTTC.

The table lists this clone with a few counts. The chain recombines TRBV25-1 with TRBJ1-3; D unclear. The V gene's germline CDR1 is MGHDK and CDR2 SYGVNS. The V gene lost 4 bases and the J gene lost 4 bases, with 11 bases spanning the gap. The CDR3 contains 14 residues. CDR3: CASSGRGSGNTIYF. In DNA form, the CDR3 reads TGTGCCAGCAGTGGGAGAGGGTCCGGAAACACCATATATTTT.

This clone came up once. The V and J genes are TRBV27 and TRBJ2-2; maybe TRBD1 (5 bases). The germline V gene encodes CDR1 MNHEY and CDR2 SMNVEV (reference sequence). Trimming removed 6 bases from V and 5 bases from J, with 10 bases in between. CDR3 size: 13 residues. The CDR3 reads CASRGPRTGELFF. CDR3 DNA sequence: TGTGCCAGCAGGGGGCCTCGGACCGGGGAGCTGTTTTTT.

V and J are TRBV18 and TRBJ2-7; 13 bases match TRBD2. J lost 5 bases, V lost 8 bases, and 9 bases had no gene match. Germline CDR1 is KGHSH and CDR2 is LQKENI. The CDR3 runs to 15 residues. The CDR3 DNA reads TGTGCCAGCACACTGACTAGCGGGGGGTCCGACGAGCAGTACTTC. Translated, it gives CASTLTSGGSDEQYF.

The chain employs TRBV4-1 and TRBJ1-1; TRBD1 matches at 10 bases. This CDR3 is built from 16 residues. J gave up 5 bases and V 5 bases, and 11 bases lay outside the gene matches. Germline CDR1 is MGHRA and CDR2 is YSYEKL. The CDR3 nucleotides are TGCGCCAGCAGCATGCGGGACAGGGGATTGGGAACTGAAGCTTTCTTT. It specifies CASSMRDRGLGTEAFF.

The chain uses TRBV13 and TRBJ1-3; 10 nucleotides match TRBD1. The germline V gene has CDR1 PRHDT and CDR2 FYEKMQ (reference sequence). Unmatched junction bases numbered 8, after V lost 5 bases and J lost 4 bases. The length of the CDR3 is 16 residues. CDR3 coding DNA: TGTGCCAGCAGCCCTCGGACAGGGGGATCGGGAAACACCATATATTTT. Its protein product is CASSPRTGGSGNTIYF.

This clone was recorded a few times. The rearrangement uses TRBV19 and TRBJ1-3; TRBD1 might be the D (5 bases). V dropped 1 base and J dropped 2 bases, with 9 bases sitting between them. The CDR3 loop spans 15 amino acids. CDR1 and CDR2 (germline): LNHDA, SQIVND (reference sequence). DNA for the CDR3: TGTGCCAGTAGTATAGCAGGGAACCCTGGAAACACCATATATTTT. Translating it yields CASSIAGNPGNTIYF.